One and the same sample provided the 20 T cell receptor beta chains below, sequenced in a study of tumor-infiltrating lymphocytes in primary liver carcinoma. RNA isolated from unsorted whole blood supplied the blood RNA, with germline DNA also extracted. cDNA specific to TCR beta was made from about 550 ng of total RNA, with a constant-region primer employed for priming. Employing slightly modified ARM-PCR, three nested multiplex PCR rounds were run, and these gave rise to the TCR beta libraries. Rounds one and two of PCR, each of roughly 10 cycles, were primed with TRBV1-TRBV30 forward primers and a C-beta reverse primer. TCRdb analysed the multiplex PCR reads with MiXCR anew, one entry per CDR3 protein. Of 320,000 or so distinct CDR3 sequences in the sample, 50% to 70% were seen once. The specimen sequenced was peripheral blood. All receptors derive from a man between 35 and 55 years old with primary liver carcinoma and hepatitis B virus infection.

The chain carries TRBV6-2 or TRBV6-3 and TRBJ2-1; D is unclear. The germline V gene encodes CDR1 MNHEY and CDR2 SVGEGT. The V end was cut by 6 bases, the J end by 9 bases, with 12 bases between. The CDR3 has 12 residues. The CDR3 loop reads CASSSSRFEQFF. In DNA, the CDR3 is TGTGCCAGCAGCTCGTCAAGATTTGAGCAGTTCTTC.

Worth noting for this clonotype: The junction does not match germline at one end; this may be a read error. CDR3 sequence: CASSSELARTYNERFF. The DNA of the CDR3 is TGTGCCAGCAGTTCGGAACTAGCGCGAACCTACAATGAGCGGTTCTTC. The chain uses TRBV7-9 and TRBJ2-1; the match to TRBD2 covers 7 bases. The CDR3 is 16 amino acids. In germline, CDR1 is SEHNR, CDR2 FQNEAQ (reference sequence).

This sequence joins TRBV7-9 and TRBJ2-5, with 7 nucleotides matching TRBD1. The length of the CDR3 is 14 residues. The junction had 8 bases not matched to a gene; V was cut back by 6 bases and J by 4 bases. Germline lookup yields CDR1 SEHNR and CDR2 FQNEAQ (reference sequence). The CDR3 DNA reads as TGTGCCAGCAGTTCAACAGGGGACCCAGAGACCCAGTACTTC. Its translation is CASSSTGDPETQYF. Supplemented by reference TRBV7-9 and TRBJ2-5, the full variable domain reads DTGVSQNPRHKITKRGQNVTFRCDPISEHNRLYWYRQTLGQGPEFLTYFQNEAQLEKSRLLSDRFSAERPKGSFSTLEIQRTEQGDSAMYLCASSSTGDPETQYFGPGTRLLVL.

There are a few counts of this clonotype. V is TRBV7-9 and J is TRBJ2-7, with 9 bases matching TRBD1. The germline CDR1 and CDR2 sequences are SEHNR and FQNEAQ (reference sequence). V was pared by 6 bases and J by 5 bases, with 8 bases of the junction left unmatched. The CDR3 sequence is 14 residues long. CDR3 in amino acids: CASSIDRGIHEQYF. The CDR3 nucleotides are TGTGCCAGCAGTATTGACAGGGGGATTCACGAGCAGTACTTC. Based on the CDR3 plus reference TRBV7-9 and TRBJ2-7, the full variable domain is DTGVSQNPRHKITKRGQNVTFRCDPISEHNRLYWYRQTLGQGPEFLTYFQNEAQLEKSRLLSDRFSAERPKGSFSTLEIQRTEQGDSAMYLCASSIDRGIHEQYFGPGTRLTVT.

J is TRBJ2-1 and V is TRBV11-1; D is ambiguous. This CDR3 region has 16 residues. Trimming took off 6 bases at V and 1 base at J, with 16 bases between the two ends. Germline assignment: CDR1 SGHAT and CDR2 FQDESV (reference sequence). The CDR3 DNA sequence: TGTGCCAGCAGTAAAATCGGTACTAATTCCTACAATGAGCAGTTCTTC. Encoded protein: CASSKIGTNSYNEQFF.

With respect to this clonotype: A read error may produce the germline difference seen at one junction end. This rearrangement joins TRBV11-2 to TRBJ2-7; unclear D gene. This CDR3 has 11 residues. Germline CDR1 is SGHAT and CDR2 is FQNNGV. CDR3 in amino acids: CASNLPYEQYF. The DNA for the CDR3 is TGTGCCAGCAACTTACCCTACGAGCAGTACTTC.

The rearrangement links TRBV5-1 to TRBJ2-7; possibly TRBD1 for D (6 bases). CDR1 is SGHRS, CDR2 YFSETQ, per germline. V was shortened by 10 bases and J by 3 bases, with 17 bases between the two germline ends. CDR3 length: 13 residues. CDR3 nucleotides: TGCGCCTCTGCACCGGGACAAGTCTACGAGCAGTACTTC. This codes for CASAPGQVYEQYF.

In the case of this clonotype: The junction and the germline gene differ at one end; a read error may be behind it. The chain uses TRBV7-9 and TRBJ1-1; D not certain. Germline loops: CDR1 SEHNR, CDR2 FQNEAQ (reference sequence). The CDR3 extends over 11 amino acids. The CDR3 nucleotides read TGTGCCAGCAGCACTAACACTGAAGCTCTCTTT. Translation gives CASSTNTEALF.

This clonotype has just a few counts. A read error may explain this, as a much larger clone is one base away. In this CDR3 the conserved last residue, phenylalanine or tryptophan, is missing, so a read error is likely. The chain is built from TRBV6-2 or TRBV6-3 and TRBJ1-5; maybe TRBD1 (6 bases). The CDR3 has 13 residues. CDR1 is MNHEY, CDR2 SVGEGT, per germline. V lost 7 bases, J lost 7 bases, and 14 bases lay in between. The CDR3 DNA is TGTGCCAGCAATACAGGGCTTTGGCAGCCCCAGCATCTT. Its protein product is CASNTGLWQPQHL.

The J gene is TRBJ1-5, the V gene TRBV6-6; no definite D call. The V and J ends lost 8 bases and 7 bases respectively, with 15 bases between them. The CDR3 extends over 13 amino acids. From germline, CDR1 is MNHNY and CDR2 SVGAGI (reference sequence). As DNA, the CDR3 is TGTGCCAGCGGTTCCCAAGGCGTCCAGCCCCAGCATTTT. This codes for CASGSQGVQPQHF.

Turning to this clonotype: A much larger clone is a single base away; this may be a read error. The chain joins TRBV12-3 or TRBV12-4 to TRBJ1-2; 8 bases map to TRBD1. This CDR3 has 15 residues. The DNA of the CDR3 is TGTGTCAGCAGTTTGGACAGGGACTCGCCAGCGGGCTACACCTTC. This translates into CVSSLDRDSPAGYTF.

To note about this clonotype: One junction end disagrees with the germline gene, perhaps due to a read error. The rearrangement links TRBV29-1 to TRBJ2-1; 9 bases line up with TRBD1. This CDR3 contains 12 residues. CDR1 is SQVTM and CDR2 is ANQGSEA in the germline V gene. The CDR3 nucleotides read TGCAGCGTGGATAAACAGGGGGCTGAGCGGTTATTC. Protein sequence: CSVDKQGAERLF.

Concerning this clonotype: This could be a read error, since a much larger clone is one nucleotide away. This sequence joins TRBV29-1 and TRBJ2-7; 10 bases match TRBD2. This CDR3 is 13 amino acids long. CDR1 SQVTM and CDR2 ANQGSEA come from the germline V gene. CDR3 bases: TGCAGCGTTGTTCGGACTAGCGGCTACGAGGAGTACTTC. Its protein product is CSVVRTSGYEEYF.

In the case of this clonotype: Germline and junction disagree at one end, which may indicate a read error. V usage is TRBV11-3 and J usage is TRBJ2-7, with 7 bases that match TRBD2. The CDR3 is 15 residues long. CDR1 is SGHNT, CDR2 YENEEA, per germline. The CDR3 DNA sequence: TGTGCCAGCAGCTTCGTGACCCCCGGGGGGTACAAGCACTACTTC. Translating gives CASSFVTPGGYKHYF.

The chain is built from TRBV10-3 and TRBJ2-2; the D call may be TRBD1 or TRBD2 (5 bases each). CDR3 length: 13 amino acids. V lost 7 bases to trimming and J lost 13 bases, with 19 bases between them. Germline CDR1 is ENHRY and CDR2 is SYGVKD. The CDR3 nucleotides read TGTGCCATCACCGATACAAGGGGCCGGGGGCTGTTTTTT. It specifies CAITDTRGRGLFF.

Concerning this clonotype: The junction does not match germline at one end; this may be a read error. The rearrangement joins TRBV11-1 to TRBJ2-5, with D unclear. Germline CDR1 reads SGHAT; CDR2 reads FQDESV (reference sequence). This CDR3 is 12 amino acids long. The CDR3 loop reads CASTPSEETQHF. As DNA, the CDR3 is TGTGCCAGCACCCCAAGTGAAGAGACCCAGCACTTC.

This clonotype was detected a few times. The chain uses TRBV5-4 and TRBJ2-7; TRBD1 matches 9 bases. This CDR3 comprises 15 residues. J was trimmed by 3 bases and V by 5 bases; bases with no gene match: 9. Germline-derived CDR1 and CDR2 are SGHNT and YYREEE (reference sequence). CDR3 region: CASSPGTGSFYEQYF. The DNA for the CDR3 is TGTGCCAGCAGTCCCGGGACAGGGTCATTCTACGAGCAGTACTTC. The full variable domain, with the rest looked up from reference TRBV5-4 and TRBJ2-7, is ETGVTQSPTHLIKTRGQQVTLRCSSQSGHNTVSWYQQALGQGPQFIFQYYREEENGRGNFPPRFSGLQFPNYSSELNVNALELDDSALYLCASSPGTGSFYEQYFGPGTRLTVT.

V is TRBV29-1 and J is TRBJ1-1, with unresolved D. Trimming took 0 bases from V and 11 from J, leaving 19 bases between them. The germline gives CDR1 SQVTM, CDR2 ANQGSEA. There are 14 residues in the CDR3. The CDR3 protein is CSVEDRIMNTYAFF. The DNA of the CDR3 is TGCAGCGTTGAAGACCGGATCATGAACACTTATGCTTTCTTT. The variable domain in full, with the rest retrieved from reference TRBV29-1 and TRBJ1-1, is SAVISQKPSRDICQRGTSLTIQCQVDSQVTMMFWYRQQPGQSLTLIATANQGSEATYESGFVIDKFPISRPNLTFSTLTVSNMSPEDSSIYLCSVEDRIMNTYAFFGQGTRLTVV.

The chain joins TRBV4-3 to TRBJ2-1; maybe TRBD1 (6 bases). This CDR3 spans 14 amino acids. V was clipped by 4 bases and J by 8 bases, with 15 bases between them. CDR1 LGHNA and CDR2 YSLEER come from the germline V gene. The CDR3 DNA sequence: TGCGCCAGCAGCCCCAAGGACAGCACCTATGAGCAGTTCTTC. This translates into CASSPKDSTYEQFF.

Remarks on this clonotype: This may be a read error, as it is one base from a much larger clone. This chain connects TRBV6-1 to TRBJ2-5, with D possibly TRBD1 on 5 matching bases. This CDR3 is 13 amino acids long. Trimming cost V 4 bases and J 5 bases, with 11 bases left between them. Germline CDR1 is MNHNS and CDR2 is SASEGT. The CDR3 nucleotides are TGTGCCAGCAGTGGGCAGGGATGGGAGACCCAGTACTTC. It specifies CASSGQGWETQYF.